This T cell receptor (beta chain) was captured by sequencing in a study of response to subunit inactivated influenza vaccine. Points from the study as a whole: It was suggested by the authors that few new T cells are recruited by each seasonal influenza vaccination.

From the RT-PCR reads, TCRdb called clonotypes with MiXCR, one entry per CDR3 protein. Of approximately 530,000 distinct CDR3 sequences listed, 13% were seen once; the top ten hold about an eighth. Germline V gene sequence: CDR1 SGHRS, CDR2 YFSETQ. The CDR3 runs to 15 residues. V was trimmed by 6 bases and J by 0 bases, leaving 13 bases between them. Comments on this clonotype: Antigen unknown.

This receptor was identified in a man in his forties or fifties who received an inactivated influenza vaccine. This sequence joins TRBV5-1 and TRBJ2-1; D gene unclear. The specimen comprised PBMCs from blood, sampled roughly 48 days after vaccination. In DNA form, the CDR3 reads TGCGCCAGCACCCACCTCACTGGCTCCTACAATGAGCAGTTCTTC. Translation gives CASTHLTGSYNEQFF.